The next 22 T cell receptor beta chains were all read from a single sample in a study of blood T cell repertoires in COVID-19. The table came from immunoSEQ multiplex PCR; TCRdb's copy has only in-frame clones and leaves some out. Of about 130,000 clones listed, roughly 80% were seen once; the top ten hold 9% to 15%. The material sequenced was peripheral blood. These receptors all come from an older woman with acute or convalescent COVID-19.

This chain links TRBV3-1 (or the pseudogene TRBV3-2) with TRBJ2-2; 7 nucleotides match TRBD2. CDR3 size: 14 residues. Germline loops: CDR1 LGHDT, CDR2 YNNKEL (reference sequence). J gave up 5 bases and V 1 base, and 1 base lay outside the gene matches. The CDR3 loop reads CASSQAGGTGELFF. The CDR3 DNA reads as TGTGCCAGCAGCCAAGCGGGGGGTACCGGGGAGCTGTTTTTT.

The genes are TRBV7-9 and TRBJ1-3; no clear D gene. The CDR3 extends over 12 amino acids. V shed 5 bases and J shed 9 bases, with 11 bases lying between them. The germline CDR1 and CDR2 sequences are SEHNR and FQNEAQ (reference sequence). The DNA of the CDR3 is TGTGCCAGCAGCCTAGACCGGAGCACCATATATTTT. This codes for CASSLDRSTIYF.

The V gene is TRBV2, the J gene TRBJ2-5; 8 nucleotides align to TRBD2. V gave up 8 bases and J gave up 1 base; unmatched junction bases: 6. This CDR3 spans 14 amino acids. Germline V gene sequence: CDR1 SNHLY, CDR2 FYNNEI. CDR3 DNA: TGTGCCAGCGCGGGAGGACAGCCCCAAGAGACCCAGTACTTC. Amino acid sequence: CASAGGQPQETQYF.

The chain is built from TRBV2 and TRBJ2-1, with 7 bases that match TRBD2. J was trimmed by 9 bases and V by 5 bases; bases with no gene match: 4. The CDR3 length is 12 residues. Germline values: CDR1 SNHLY, CDR2 FYNNEI. The CDR3, as DNA: TGTGCCAGCAGTAAATGGGGGGGTGAGCAGTTCTTC. Protein product: CASSKWGGEQFF.

The chain is built from TRBV6-6 and TRBJ1-5, with TRBD1 as a possible D gene (5 bases). CDR1 and CDR2 from the germline V gene are MNHNY and SVGAGI (reference sequence). The CDR3 spans 14 residues. Trimming removed 8 bases from V and 6 bases from J, with 17 bases in between. The CDR3 sequence: CASCRSGWGQPQHF. The CDR3 DNA sequence: TGTGCCAGCTGTAGGTCAGGGTGGGGTCAGCCCCAGCATTTT.

The chain links TRBV27 to TRBJ1-2; D possibly corresponds to TRBD1 (6 bases). The CDR3 is made up of 15 amino acids. CDR1 and CDR2 (germline): MNHEY, SMNVEV (reference sequence). Trimming stripped 5 bases from V and 8 bases from J, with 21 bases between. The CDR3 loop is CASSPQPPRGQGYTF. CDR3 coding DNA: TGTGCCAGCAGTCCTCAACCCCCTCGAGGACAGGGCTACACCTTC.

This clone was observed a single time. The chain carries TRBV7-2 and TRBJ2-3; the D is unclear. V lost 5 bases, J lost 5 bases, and 14 bases lay in between. The CDR3 length is 14 residues. The germline V gene has CDR1 SGHTA and CDR2 FQGNSA. CDR3 DNA sequence: TGTGCCAGCAGCCTAATGGGTTCGGGAGATACGCAGTATTTT. It codes for CASSLMGSGDTQYF.

This chain links TRBV5-1 with TRBJ1-2; TRBD1 matches 7 bases. Looked up from germline, CDR1 is SGHRS and CDR2 is YFSETQ. This CDR3 spans 18 amino acids. V lost 1 base, J lost 4 bases, and 16 bases stayed unmatched. The CDR3 spells CASSLTSPTAGTAYGYTF. The CDR3 DNA reads TGCGCCAGCAGCTTGACAAGCCCCACTGCCGGGACAGCCTATGGCTACACCTTC.

This chain links TRBV9 with TRBJ2-4, with D hard to call. The CDR3 has 14 residues. CDR1 is SGDLS and CDR2 is YYNGEE in the germline V gene. The V gene lost 4 bases and the J gene lost 3 bases, with 11 bases spanning the gap. CDR3 nucleotides: TGTGCCAGCAGCCCCCTCCAGAACAAAAACATTCAGTACTTC. Protein: CASSPLQNKNIQYF.

This clone was observed a single time. The rearrangement uses TRBV5-1 and TRBJ2-5; TRBD2 agrees at 10 bases. Germline CDR1 is SGHRS and CDR2 is YFSETQ. After removal of 0 bases from V and 0 bases from J, the junction contained 8 bases not matched to a gene. CDR3 size: 18 residues. CDR3 loop: CASSLVPSGGRYQETQYF. The CDR3, as DNA: TGCGCCAGCAGCTTGGTGCCTAGCGGGGGCCGTTACCAAGAGACCCAGTACTTC.

The J gene is TRBJ2-3, the V gene TRBV6-5; D not certain. Germline CDR1 reads MNHEY; CDR2 reads SVGAGI. The CDR3 spans 14 residues. V lost 7 bases and J lost 2, with 13 bases in between. CDR3 sequence (DNA): TGTGCCAGCACCAACTCGAGGTCCACAGATACGCAGTATTTT. It is translated as CASTNSRSTDTQYF.

The chain employs TRBV6-5 and TRBJ1-5; no clear D gene. This CDR3 region has 13 residues. Trimming stripped 7 bases from V and 7 bases from J, with 14 bases between. Germline CDR1 is MNHEY and CDR2 is SVGAGI. The CDR3 nucleotides are TGTGCCAGCACCAACAACAACAAACAGCCCCAGCATTTT. Protein product: CASTNNNKQPQHF.

This chain uses TRBV30 with TRBJ1-1; D call uncertain. This CDR3 region has 14 residues. Germline V gene lookup returns CDR1 GTSNPN and CDR2 SVGIG (reference sequence). The V end lost 0 bases, the J end lost 5 bases, and 13 bases lay between the germline ends. This chain's CDR3 is CAWSVGRERTEAFF. Here the CDR3 DNA reads TGTGCCTGGAGTGTAGGGAGGGAGAGGACTGAAGCTTTCTTT.

The chain links TRBV5-1 to TRBJ2-2, with 7 bases fitting TRBD1. The CDR3 is made up of 15 amino acids. Germline V gives CDR1 SGHRS, CDR2 YFSETQ. With V trimmed by 1 base and J by 5 bases, 5 bases remained unmatched. The CDR3 nucleotides read TGCGCCAGCAGCTTGCCGGACAGGACTACCGGGGAGCTGTTTTTT. Protein: CASSLPDRTTGELFF.

The rearrangement joins TRBV28 to TRBJ1-2, with D unclear. Germline CDR1 MDHEN, CDR2 SYDVKM. This CDR3 comprises 12 residues. The ends were cut back, 8 bases at V and 3 bases at J, with 10 bases in the middle. CDR3 residues: CASGTGDYGYTF. For the CDR3, the DNA is TGTGCCAGCGGCACTGGAGACTATGGCTACACCTTC.

The chain has TRBV19 and TRBJ1-1, with 7 positions matching TRBD1. The J segment lost 6 bases and the V segment lost 3 bases, leaving 10 bases of the junction unmatched. Germline CDR1 LNHDA, CDR2 SQIVND (reference sequence). The CDR3 extends over 15 amino acids. CDR3 in amino acids: CASSMGGQSSAEAFF. The CDR3 region has the DNA TGTGCCAGTAGTATGGGGGGACAGAGCTCCGCTGAAGCTTTCTTT.

This clone was counted only a few times. The chain links TRBV11-2 to TRBJ2-7, with D possibly TRBD1 on 5 matching bases. This CDR3 comprises 13 residues. V lost 8 bases and J 4 bases, leaving 15 bases between the germline ends. CDR1 and CDR2 from the germline V gene are SGHAT and FQNNGV. The CDR3 bases are TGTGCCAGCGCCCAGGGCAAGCCGTACGAGCAGTACGTC. Translation gives CASAQGKPYEQYV.

This chain uses TRBV6-5 with TRBJ2-5; D perhaps matches TRBD1 (9 bases). Germline loops: CDR1 MNHEY, CDR2 SVGAGI. CDR3 length equals 16 residues. Trimming stripped 4 bases from V and 5 bases from J, with 20 bases between. The CDR3 sequence: CASSSLAGQGAETQYF. In DNA form, the CDR3 reads TGTGCCAGCAGTTCCTTAGCGGGACAGGGTGCGGAGACCCAGTACTTC.

The chain recombines TRBV19 with TRBJ2-3; 12 bases are a match to TRBD2. Looked up from germline, CDR1 is LNHDA and CDR2 is SQIVND (reference sequence). The CDR3 is 17 amino acids. V lost 5 bases and J lost 6; bases outside the gene matches: 12. CDR3 loop: CASSWGRTSGASDTQYF. In DNA form, the CDR3 reads TGTGCCAGTAGTTGGGGACGGACTAGCGGGGCGTCCGATACGCAGTATTTT. The whole variable domain, remainder taken from reference TRBV19 and TRBJ2-3, is DGGITQSPKYLFRKEGQNVTLSCEQNLNHDAMYWYRQDPGQGLRLIYYSQIVNDFQKGDIAEGYSVSREKKESFPLTVTSAQKNPTAFYLCASSWGRTSGASDTQYFGPGTRLTVL.

V usage is TRBV27 and J usage is TRBJ1-4; 7 nucleotides line up with TRBD1. CDR1 and CDR2 from the germline V gene are MNHEY and SMNVEV (reference sequence). The length of the CDR3 is 14 residues. After removal of 3 bases from V and 7 bases from J, the junction contained 5 bases not matched to a gene. CDR3 amino acids: CASSFSRQGEKLFF. The CDR3 bases are TGTGCCAGCAGTTTTTCTCGACAGGGTGAAAAACTGTTTTTT. Variable domain in full (rest from reference TRBV27 and TRBJ1-4): EAQVTQNPRYLITVTGKKLTVTCSQNMNHEYMSWYRQDPGLGLRQIYYSMNVEVTDKGDVPEGYKVSRKEKRNFPLILESPSPNQTSLYFCASSFSRQGEKLFFGSGTQLSVL.

This clone was observed a single time. V and J are TRBV19 and TRBJ2-3; the D gene is possibly TRBD2 (6 bases). CDR1 LNHDA and CDR2 SQIVND come from the germline V gene (reference sequence). This CDR3 is built from 12 residues. V lost 3 bases to trimming and J lost 7 bases, with 8 bases between them. The CDR3 protein is CASSMRENTQYF. The DNA of the CDR3 is TGTGCCAGTAGTATGCGGGAAAATACGCAGTATTTT. Based on the CDR3 plus reference TRBV19 and TRBJ2-3, the full variable domain is DGGITQSPKYLFRKEGQNVTLSCEQNLNHDAMYWYRQDPGQGLRLIYYSQIVNDFQKGDIAEGYSVSREKKESFPLTVTSAQKNPTAFYLCASSMRENTQYFGPGTRLTVL.

The rearrangement links TRBV19 to TRBJ1-2; TRBD1 is a possible D gene (6 bases). This CDR3 region has 13 residues. Looked up from germline, CDR1 is LNHDA and CDR2 is SQIVND (reference sequence). V was cut by 7 bases and J by 4 bases, with 13 bases left in between. The CDR3 protein is CASMQGRPYGYTF. The CDR3 DNA sequence: TGTGCCAGTATGCAGGGGCGCCCCTATGGCTACACCTTC. Supplemented by reference TRBV19 and TRBJ1-2, the full variable domain reads DGGITQSPKYLFRKEGQNVTLSCEQNLNHDAMYWYRQDPGQGLRLIYYSQIVNDFQKGDIAEGYSVSREKKESFPLTVTSAQKNPTAFYLCASMQGRPYGYTFGSGTRLTVV.